Listed below are T cell receptor beta chains from one sample, sequenced in a study of response to subunit inactivated influenza vaccine. TCRdb analysed the RT-PCR reads with MiXCR anew, one entry per CDR3 protein. The sample gives around 580,000 distinct CDR3 sequences, about an eighth of which show up once; 10% is in the top ten. The sample here was PBMCs from blood, taken on the day of vaccination. The source of these receptors is a man between 45 and 60 years old who received an inactivated influenza vaccine. Each CDR3 is given with its conserved first and last residue. D genes are given only for firm matches. Clone size is given for some rows only: seen once, a few or many times, or a class if the clone is expanded.

DNA	CDR3	size	V	J	D
TGTGCCAGCAGTTACTCGAGTAGCGGGGACCAAGAGACCCAGTACTTC	CASSYSSSGDQETQYF	-	TRBV6-2/TRBV6-3	TRBJ2-5	TRBD2
TGCGCCAGCAGCTTGGAAGGACACAGCTCCTACGAGCAGTACTTC	CASSLEGHSSYEQYF	many	TRBV5-1	TRBJ2-7	-
TGTGCCAGCAGCTCTAGACAGGGGCTCTACGAGCAGTACTTC	CASSSRQGLYEQYF	-	TRBV11-2	TRBJ2-7	TRBD1
TGTGCCACCAGTGATTTGCAAGGAAAGACCCAGTACTTC	CATSDLQGKTQYF	-	TRBV24-1	TRBJ2-5	-
TGTGCCAGCTCACCACCCCGGAGTAGCTCCTACAATGAGCAGTTCTTC	CASSPPRSSSYNEQFF	few	TRBV18	TRBJ2-1	-
TGCGCCAGCAGGTCTGGACATTCAGGAGACACTGAAGCTTTCTTT	CASRSGHSGDTEAFF	few	TRBV10-1	TRBJ1-1	-
TGTGCCAGCAGCTTAGGAAATAGGTTCTATGGCTACACCTTC	CASSLGNRFYGYTF	few	TRBV7-2	TRBJ1-2	-
TGTGCCAGCATCACTAGCGGGAGAGAAACCGGGGAGCTGTTTTTT	CASITSGRETGELFF	few	TRBV7-9	TRBJ2-2	TRBD2
TGTGCCAGCAGTTTAGAATACCCCGGGGGTAGCACCGGGGAGCTGTTTTTT	CASSLEYPGGSTGELFF	-	TRBV27	TRBJ2-2	-
TGTGCCAGCAGCCCTACCGGGACAGGGGTAAATGAGCAGTTCTTC	CASSPTGTGVNEQFF	few	TRBV7-8	TRBJ2-1	TRBD1
TGTGCCAGCAGCCGCTTGTCCTCCTACGAGCAGTACTTC	CASSRLSSYEQYF	many	TRBV6-1	TRBJ2-7	-
TGTGCCAGTACCCCGGGCAGGGGGCCCGGTGGGGCCAACGTCCTGACTTTC	CASTPGRGPGGANVLTF	-	TRBV19	TRBJ2-6	TRBD1
TGTGCCAGCAGCCAAGGAGGGAACACCGGGGAGCTGTTTTTT	CASSQGGNTGELFF	many	TRBV3-1	TRBJ2-2	-
TGTGCCAGCAGTTTATCCGGGGCTGGCAATCAGCCCCAGCATTTT	CASSLSGAGNQPQHF	-	TRBV12-3/TRBV12-4	TRBJ1-5	-
TGTGCCAGCATAAACCGACAGGGGTGGAATCCCCAGCATTTT	CASINRQGWNPQHF	medium-sized	TRBV6-6	TRBJ1-5	TRBD1
TGTGCCAGCAGCGTAACGGGACGGGTGGAAGAAAAACTGTTTTTT	CASSVTGRVEEKLFF	few	TRBV9	TRBJ1-4	-
TGTGCCATCAATCGGGGTCCAGCCCTGGGTCACGAGCAGTACTTC	CAINRGPALGHEQYF	few	TRBV10-3	TRBJ2-7	-
TGTGCCAGCAGTACCGGACAGGGCTCCTATAATTCACCCCTCCACTTT	CASSTGQGSYNSPLHF	few	TRBV28	TRBJ1-6	TRBD1
TGCGCCAGCAGCTTAACGACGGGACAGGTTGAGGCCGAGCAGTACTTC	CASSLTTGQVEAEQYF	few	TRBV4-3	TRBJ2-7	TRBD1
TGTGCCAGCAGCCCGGACTTGAACACCGGGGAGCTGTTTTTT	CASSPDLNTGELFF	-	TRBV12-3/TRBV12-4	TRBJ2-2	-
TGTGCCAGCAGTTTCCTAGCGGAGAGAGGCCCCTACAATGAGCAGTTCTTC	CASSFLAERGPYNEQFF	-	TRBV12-3/TRBV12-4	TRBJ2-1	TRBD2
TGTGCCAGCAGTTTCGGGACGTACAATGAGCAGTTCTTC	CASSFGTYNEQFF	many	TRBV12-3/TRBV12-4	TRBJ2-1	-
TGCGCCAGCAGCTTGAACGGGTTGAACGAGCAGTACTTC	CASSLNGLNEQYF	few	TRBV5-1	TRBJ2-7	-
TGCAGTGCTAGAGATGGGCGGGGAAGCTCCTACGAGCAGTACTTC	CSARDGRGSSYEQYF	-	TRBV20-1	TRBJ2-7	-
TGTGCCAGCAGTTCCGGACAGTCGAATAGTGGCTTGGACATTCAGTACTTC	CASSSGQSNSGLDIQYF	few	TRBV6-2/TRBV6-3	TRBJ2-4	-
TGTGCCAGCAGCACCCACCAGGGGGTTAACAATGAGCAGTTCTTC	CASSTHQGVNNEQFF	few	TRBV11-2	TRBJ2-1	TRBD1
TGCAGTGCCAGCCCAGGGCCTCCCTCTGGGGCCAACGTCCTGACTTTC	CSASPGPPSGANVLTF	-	TRBV20-1	TRBJ2-6	-
TGTGCCAGCAGCCCCCTGTTGAGAGGCTTCTCCTACGAGCAGTACTTC	CASSPLLRGFSYEQYF	-	TRBV7-9	TRBJ2-7	-
TGCGCCAGCAGGGGGCTTAACTTTGCTAGCGGGGGTACATACAGCTCCTACAATGAGCAGTTCTTC	CASRGLNFASGGTYSSYNEQFF	-	TRBV10-2	TRBJ2-1	TRBD2
TGTGCCAGCAGCCGTACTGGCGGGGGGCAGAATGAGCAGTTCTTC	CASSRTGGGQNEQFF	many	TRBV12-3/TRBV12-4	TRBJ2-1	TRBD2
TGCGCCAGCAGCGGAGACAGTCACTCCTACGAGCAGTACTTC	CASSGDSHSYEQYF	few	TRBV5-1	TRBJ2-7	-
TGCAGCGTCCGCTGGGGGGGGCCCCTTGGATCCTACAATGAGCAGTTCTTC	CSVRWGGPLGSYNEQFF	many	TRBV29-1	TRBJ2-1	-
TGCAGTGCTTCCGGGACAGGGGTCCCTTATACCTACGAGCAGTACTTC	CSASGTGVPYTYEQYF	few	TRBV20-1	TRBJ2-7	TRBD1
TGTGCCAGCAGTTACAACCCATCTAGCGGGAGCGTGTTGAACACCGGGGAGCTGTTTTTT	CASSYNPSSGSVLNTGELFF	-	TRBV6-2/TRBV6-3	TRBJ2-2	TRBD2
TGTGCCAGCAGTTCCCCCGGGTCTACGCAGTATTTT	CASSSPGSTQYF	-	TRBV6-5	TRBJ2-3	-
TGTGCCAGCAGTACTAGCGGGGGTATTTACGAGCAGTACTTC	CASSTSGGIYEQYF	few	TRBV25-1	TRBJ2-7	TRBD2
TGTGCCAGCAGTCACGGGATTCGGCGAGAGACCCAGTACTTC	CASSHGIRRETQYF	-	TRBV12-3/TRBV12-4	TRBJ2-5	-